This T cell receptor (beta chain) derives from a study of beta chain features in type 1 diabetes. Regarding the study as a whole: Among all four CD4+ subsets, Type 1 diabetes patients had TCRB CDR3s that were moderately but significantly shorter.

Trimming removed 3 bases at V and 5 bases at J, with 8 bases between. The CDR3 runs to 12 residues. The V gene's germline CDR1 is SGHRS and CDR2 YFSETQ. As for this clone: The target antigen is unknown.

Expressed TCRB transcripts were sequenced after all isolated RNA was converted to cDNA. The repertoire was sequenced with immunoSEQ multiplex PCR; TCRdb's copy has only in-frame clones and lacks some. Here the sample spans approximately 600,000 clones, 12% being singletons. This sequence originates from a man aged 30 to 39 with type 1 diabetes. Sequences were obtained from naive CD4+ T cells from blood. The rearrangement links TRBV5-1 to TRBJ1-2; tentatively, D is TRBD1 (5 bases). The CDR3 protein is CASSYDSYGYTF. CDR3 bases: TGCGCCAGCAGCTATGACAGTTATGGCTACACCTTC.